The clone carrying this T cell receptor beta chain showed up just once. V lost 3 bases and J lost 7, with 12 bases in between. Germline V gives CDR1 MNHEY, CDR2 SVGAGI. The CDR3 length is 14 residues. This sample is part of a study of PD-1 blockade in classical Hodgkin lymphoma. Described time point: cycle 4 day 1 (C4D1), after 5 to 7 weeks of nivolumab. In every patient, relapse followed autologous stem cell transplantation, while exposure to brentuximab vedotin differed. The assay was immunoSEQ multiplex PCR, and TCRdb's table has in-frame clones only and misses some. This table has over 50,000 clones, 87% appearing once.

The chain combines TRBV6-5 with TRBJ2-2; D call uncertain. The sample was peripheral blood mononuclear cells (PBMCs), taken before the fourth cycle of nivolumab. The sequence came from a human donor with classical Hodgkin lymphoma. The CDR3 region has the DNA TGTGCCAGCAGTTATTACAGCCTTTTCGGGGAGCTGTTTTTT. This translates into CASSYYSLFGELFF.